This record concerns one T cell receptor beta chain sequence. This record comes from a study of blood T cell repertoires in COVID-19. Study in general: The study drew acute and convalescent COVID-19 samples from the United States, Italy and Spain.

In the study's own analysis: Scientists estimated how many nucleated cells there were by amplifying reference gene primers. Clones were read by immunoSEQ multiplex PCR, and TCRdb kept only the in-frame ones, dropping some. The DNA gave D and trimming, while V, J and clone size come from that table. The data hold about 140,000 clones, with 80% to 90% observed a single time. The sample comprised peripheral blood. The clonotype originates from a woman between 50 and 59 years old with acute or convalescent COVID-19.

The CDR3 spells CATSRGNPGGSYNEQFF. The CDR3 DNA reads TGTGCCACCAGCAGGGGAAACCCGGGAGGGTCCTACAATGAGCAGTTCTTC. The chain has TRBV15 and TRBJ2-1; 8 nucleotides line up with TRBD2. CDR1 is LNHNV and CDR2 is YYDKDF in the germline V gene (reference sequence). The CDR3 runs 17 residues. V lost 3 bases and J lost 1; bases outside the gene matches: 8.